The next 16 T cell receptor beta chains were all read from a single sample in a study of regulatory T cells in long-lasting Graves disease. Both iRepertoire HTBI primers and Arm-PCR of CDR3 regions were used to build the TCR beta libraries. Using its own MiXCR run on the multiplex PCR reads, TCRdb lists one record per CDR3 protein. The sample lists 450,000 to 700,000 distinct CDR3 sequences, roughly 13% occurring once. As for time point: newly diagnosed GD, antithyroid drugs for less than 3 months. Construction of the TCR library relied on RNA isolated from PBMCs. These records were also assigned to another study, of T cells in Graves' hyperthyroidism and ophthalmopathy.

The sample in question was peripheral blood mononuclear cells (PBMCs), obtained at new diagnosis, from a patient treated with antithyroid drugs. These receptors were taken from a man aged 25 to 45 with Graves disease.

This clonotype has a handful of counts. The chain couples TRBV24-1 to TRBJ2-1; the D call may be TRBD1 or TRBD2 (5 bases each). Germline V lookup: CDR1 KGHDR, CDR2 SFDVKD. V was shortened by 3 bases and J by 4 bases, with 15 bases between the two germline ends. The CDR3 contains 16 residues. The CDR3 sequence: CATSDTGRTTYNEQFF. CDR3 sequence (DNA): TGTGCCACCAGTGATACGGGACGGACCACATACAATGAGCAGTTCTTC.

This clonotype was observed many times. The chain combines TRBV12-3 or TRBV12-4 with TRBJ1-1, with D unclear. CDR3 size: 14 residues. The V gene lost 4 bases and the J gene lost 0 bases, with 9 bases spanning the gap. CDR3 sequence: CASSYDILNTEAFF. Here the CDR3 DNA reads TGTGCCAGCAGTTACGACATATTGAACACTGAAGCTTTCTTT.

This clonotype was counted only a few times. This chain's CDR3 is CSAPSGRAGEQYF. For the CDR3, the DNA is TGCAGTGCTCCTAGCGGGAGGGCTGGGGAGCAGTACTTC. V usage is TRBV20-1 and J usage is TRBJ2-7; 12 nucleotides align to TRBD2. From germline, CDR1 is DFQATT and CDR2 SNEGSKA (reference sequence). The CDR3 covers 13 residues. Trimming took 5 bases from V and 7 from J; bases not matched to a gene: 6.

This clonotype was observed at least ten times. The chain combines TRBV6-9 with TRBJ2-5, with D possibly matching TRBD2 (5 bases). With 3 bases removed from V and 2 bases from J, the gap between germline ends came to 7 bases. The CDR3 length is 13 residues. Germline V gives CDR1 MNHGY, CDR2 SVAAGI. The CDR3 DNA sequence: TGTGCCAGCAGTTACCGGGGACAAGAGACCCAGTACTTC. Its protein is CASSYRGQETQYF.

This sequence joins TRBV25-1 and TRBJ2-4; tentative D call: TRBD1 (5 bases). The CDR3 runs 14 residues. CDR1 and CDR2 (germline): MGHDK, SYGVNS. The ends were cut back, 6 bases at V and 0 bases at J, with 9 bases in the middle. The CDR3 coding sequence is TGTGCCAGCAGGGACACCTTAGCCAAAAACATTCAGTACTTC. It encodes CASRDTLAKNIQYF.

This clonotype was observed a handful of times. The gene calls are TRBV18 and TRBJ2-5; TRBD2 agrees at 7 bases. The CDR3 consists of 16 residues. Germline V gene sequence: CDR1 KGHSH, CDR2 LQKENI. V lost 6 bases, J lost 0 bases, and 10 bases stayed unmatched. The CDR3 loop reads CASSPTLSGYQETQYF. In DNA form, the CDR3 reads TGTGCCAGCTCGCCAACCCTTAGCGGGTACCAAGAGACCCAGTACTTC.

In this sample, this clonotype turned up many times. The genes are TRBV20-1 and TRBJ2-1; no clear D gene. Trimming removed 3 bases at V and 7 bases at J, with 13 bases between. Germline assignment: CDR1 DFQATT and CDR2 SNEGSKA (reference sequence). This CDR3 spans 13 amino acids. The CDR3 DNA sequence: TGCAGTGCTAGTTTTGTTAGGCAAAATGAGCAGTTCTTC. It specifies CSASFVRQNEQFF.

Many counts were recorded for this clonotype. The chain combines TRBV11-2 with TRBJ2-5, with D possibly being TRBD1 or TRBD2 (5 bases each). The germline V and J ends were trimmed by 5 bases and 9 bases, with 19 bases remaining between them. The CDR3 runs to 14 residues. Looked up from germline, CDR1 is SGHAT and CDR2 is FQNNGV. Here the CDR3 reads CASSQGRHGRAQYF. The CDR3, as DNA: TGTGCCAGCAGCCAGGGACGGCACGGAAGGGCCCAGTACTTC.

This clonotype was seen repeatedly, ten times or more. V and J are TRBV29-1 and TRBJ2-3, with D unclear. V was trimmed by 5 bases and J by 1 base, leaving 7 bases between them. The CDR3 has 12 residues. Germline loops: CDR1 SQVTM, CDR2 ANQGSEA. The CDR3 loop is CSVLDGTDTQYF. Written as DNA, the CDR3 is TGCAGCGTTCTAGATGGCACAGATACGCAGTATTTT.

This chain links TRBV11-2 with TRBJ2-7; no clear D gene. The length of the CDR3 is 14 residues. Trimming removed 5 bases at V and 2 bases at J, with 13 bases between. Germline loops: CDR1 SGHAT, CDR2 FQNNGV. The CDR3 DNA reads as TGTGCCAGCAGCCGTCCAGGACGGCCCTACGAGCAGTACTTC. Translated, it gives CASSRPGRPYEQYF.

The chain carries TRBV30 and TRBJ2-7, with no clear D. The CDR3 sequence is 16 residues long. Trimming stripped 2 bases from V and 1 base from J, with 18 bases between. Per the germline V gene, CDR1 is GTSNPN and CDR2 is SVGIG (reference sequence). The CDR3 sequence: CAWSPPVGSHSYEQYF. Written as DNA, the CDR3 is TGTGCCTGGAGTCCTCCAGTCGGAAGCCATTCCTACGAGCAGTACTTC.

The sample holds many counts of this clonotype. J is TRBJ2-7 and V is TRBV6-2 or TRBV6-3; 14 bases agree with TRBD2. Germline values: CDR1 MNHEY, CDR2 SVGEGT. This CDR3 has 17 residues. The junction had 6 bases not matched to a gene; V was cut back by 5 bases and J by 0 bases. The CDR3 loop is CASSVRTSGRLSYEQYF. The CDR3 region has the DNA TGTGCCAGCAGTGTCCGGACTAGCGGGAGGCTCTCCTACGAGCAGTACTTC.

This clonotype was observed a few times. The rearrangement uses TRBV5-4 and TRBJ2-3, with 8 positions matching TRBD2. CDR1 is SGHNT, CDR2 YYREEE, per germline (reference sequence). Losses at the gene ends were 5 bases for V and 0 bases for J; bases not matched to a gene: 2. This CDR3 region has 14 residues. The CDR3 DNA follows: TGTGCCAGCAGGAGCGGGAGAAGCACAGATACGCAGTATTTT. Protein product: CASRSGRSTDTQYF.

This clonotype was detected ten times or more. V usage is TRBV28 and J usage is TRBJ2-6, with 8 nucleotides matching TRBD1. The V and J ends lost 0 bases and 4 bases, in that order; junction bases with no gene match: 2. The CDR3 has 16 amino acids. Per germline, CDR1 MDHEN and CDR2 SYDVKM. The CDR3 loop reads CASSLWTGVGANVLTF. The CDR3 nucleotides are TGTGCCAGCAGTTTATGGACAGGGGTCGGGGCCAACGTCCTGACTTTC. The complete variable domain, with remaining parts taken from reference TRBV28 and TRBJ2-6, reads DVKVTQSSRYLVKRTGEKVFLECVQDMDHENMFWYRQDPGLGLRLIYFSYDVKMKEKGDIPEGYSVSREKKERFSLILESASTNQTSMYLCASSLWTGVGANVLTFGAGSRLTVL.

This clonotype showed up just a few times. This chain links TRBV20-1 with TRBJ2-1, with 10 bases lining up with TRBD2. V lost 0 bases, J lost 4 bases, and 6 bases stayed unmatched. The CDR3 contains 16 residues. Germline V gene lookup returns CDR1 DFQATT and CDR2 SNEGSKA (reference sequence). The CDR3 nucleotides are TGCAGTGCTAGAGATGCGGGGACTAGCGTTTACAATGAGCAGTTCTTC. Residues: CSARDAGTSVYNEQFF.

This clonotype occurred many times. V and J are TRBV13 and TRBJ2-1; 13 bases map to TRBD2. The V and J ends lost 3 bases and 4 bases, in that order; junction bases with no gene match: 0. This CDR3 spans 15 amino acids. Germline V lookup: CDR1 PRHDT, CDR2 FYEKMQ (reference sequence). CDR3 sequence: CASSLTSGRYNEQFF. DNA of the CDR3: TGTGCCAGCAGCTTGACTAGCGGGAGGTACAATGAGCAGTTCTTC.